The clone carrying this TCR beta chain turned up a few times. Its antigen is undetermined. A single record per CDR3 protein comes from TCRdb applying MiXCR to the 5' RACE reads. The data show 400,000 or so distinct CDR3 sequences, about 10% seen once. Among all donors, each was a healthy Caucasian. The sample is drawn from a study of identical twins. Study-level points and caveats: Rather than following the same donors, the conclusions depended on cross-sectional statistical analysis.

This CDR3 comprises 14 residues. Per the germline V gene, CDR1 is GTSNPN and CDR2 is SVGIG (reference sequence). V was clipped by 1 base and J by 11 bases, with 18 bases between them. The TCR was taken from a woman in her fifties or sixties in good health. What was sequenced was naive T cells sorted from blood. The genes are TRBV30 and TRBJ1-5, with D possibly matching TRBD1 (6 bases). Here the CDR3 DNA reads TGTGCCTGGAGTGGGGTTTTCCAAGGGACAACCCAGCATTTT. Amino acids: CAWSGVFQGTTQHF.